This T cell receptor (beta chain) appears in the sequencing data of a study of identical twins. Points from the study as a whole: Surplus twin overlap in beta out-of-frame sequences was less pronounced. Twins shared out-of-frame alpha sequences with excess low generation probability.

The CDR3 runs to 15 residues. CDR1 and CDR2 (germline): KGHSH, LQKENI. With V trimmed by 1 base and J by 5 bases, 7 bases remained unmatched. Template switching created a universal primer site, and the cDNA included unique molecular identifiers. One entry per CDR3 protein results from TCRdb running MiXCR on the 5' RACE reads. The repertoire holds 200,000 to 300,000 distinct CDR3 sequences, with more than 9% as singletons. Turning to this clonotype: Antigen: not known.

The receptor comes from a man aged 50-59 years in good health. The chain combines TRBV18 with TRBJ2-5; the match to TRBD1 covers 7 bases. The specimen was memory T cells sorted from blood. CDR3 nucleotides: TGTGCCAGCTCACCACAAGGGGGCGCATCGGAGACCCAGTACTTC. It yields the protein CASSPQGGASETQYF.